The subject of this entry is one T cell receptor beta chain. Its specificity is not known. Time point meaning: week 5, during vaccination. Vaccinated patients received 300 ug of mutant IDH1 20-mer peptide per dose, with topical imiquimod. The germline V gene encodes CDR1 LGHNA and CDR2 YSLEER. The CDR3 has 13 amino acids. Trimming took off 0 bases at V and 6 bases at J, with 8 bases between the two ends. The sample comes from a study of a mutant IDH1 vaccine in newly diagnosed glioma. Measured with immunoSEQ multiplex PCR; TCRdb has only the in-frame clones, and not every one. The top ten hold 3% to 3.5% of the sample, which has around 56,000 clones, roughly 82% seen once.

The TCR was taken from a woman younger than 30 with glioma. Some clones in this sample may be carry-over from other donors' samples. The chain couples TRBV4-3 to TRBJ1-2; maybe TRBD1 (5 bases). This material consisted of PBMCs, taken from a glioma patient whose treatment included an IDH1 peptide vaccine. CDR3 in DNA: TGCGCCAGCAGCCAAGACCGGGGGGATGGCTACACCTTC. This encodes CASSQDRGDGYTF.